The 13 T cell receptor beta chains listed next were all sequenced from one sample in a study of cytomegalovirus exposure and HLA in healthy donors. PCR was performed using 60 Vbeta and 13 Jbeta primers. Method: immunoSEQ multiplex PCR; TCRdb's copy keeps in-frame clones and lacks some. The data hold about 140,000 clones, with approximately 82% observed a single time. Sequencing was done on a sample of PBMCs. The receptor source for this set is a young man in good health and CMV-seropositive.

V gene TRBV5-1 combines with J gene TRBJ2-5, with TRBD1 matching over 9 bases. The CDR3 runs to 14 residues. Germline loops: CDR1 SGHRS, CDR2 YFSETQ. The J segment lost 4 bases and the V segment lost 4 bases, leaving 5 bases of the junction unmatched. CDR3 DNA sequence: TGCGCCAGCAGCGGACAGGGGATTGGAGAGACCCAGTACTTC. This translates into CASSGQGIGETQYF.

The CDR3: CASGRTLSKGETQYF. CDR3 nucleotides: TGTGCCAGCGGCAGGACACTCTCAAAAGGGGAGACCCAGTACTTC. The gene calls are TRBV6-1 and TRBJ2-5; tentative D call: TRBD1 (5 bases). Germline assignment: CDR1 MNHNS and CDR2 SASEGT. With 8 bases removed from V and 5 bases from J, the gap between germline ends came to 21 bases. This CDR3 has 15 amino acids.

The gene calls are TRBV28 and TRBJ1-5, with no clear D. This CDR3 is built from 17 residues. V was shortened by 4 bases and J by 0 bases, with 16 bases between the two germline ends. CDR1 MDHEN and CDR2 SYDVKM come from the germline V gene. CDR3 bases: TGTGCCAGCAGTTCTAGCTCGGAGCTGTTTAGCAATCAGCCCCAGCATTTT. This sequence encodes CASSSSSELFSNQPQHF.

The chain carries TRBV6-1 and TRBJ1-2; tentatively, D is TRBD1 (6 bases). Germline loops: CDR1 MNHNS, CDR2 SASEGT. The CDR3 spans 14 residues. V shed 5 bases and J shed 4 bases, with 14 bases lying between them. This CDR3 reads CASSQNQGPYGYTF. The DNA for the CDR3 is TGTGCCAGCAGTCAAAATCAGGGGCCCTATGGCTACACCTTC.

V usage is TRBV4-1 and J usage is TRBJ2-1; D call uncertain. There are 16 residues in the CDR3. Germline CDR1 reads MGHRA; CDR2 reads YSYEKL. The ends were cut back, 1 base at V and 0 bases at J, with 10 bases in the middle. The CDR3 region is CASSQGDTSSYNEQFF. DNA for the CDR3: TGCGCCAGCAGCCAAGGTGACACGAGCTCCTACAATGAGCAGTTCTTC.

This chain links TRBV2 with TRBJ2-3; a possible D gene is TRBD2 (5 bases). In germline, CDR1 is SNHLY, CDR2 FYNNEI. Trimming stripped 2 bases from V and 4 bases from J, with 13 bases between. The CDR3 totals 15 residues. The CDR3 spells CASSELWESSDTQYF. CDR3 sequence (DNA): TGTGCCAGCAGTGAACTTTGGGAGAGCTCAGATACGCAGTATTTT.

As concerns this clone: Other DNA variants within this sample encode the same CDR3. This rearrangement joins TRBV9 to TRBJ1-5; 9 nucleotides match TRBD1. Losses at the gene ends were 0 bases for V and 2 bases for J; bases not matched to a gene: 0. The CDR3 is made up of 15 amino acids. Germline CDR1 reads SGDLS; CDR2 reads YYNGEE. CDR3 residues: CASSVGQGGNQPQHF. The CDR3 DNA follows: TGTGCCAGCAGCGTAGGACAGGGGGGCAATCAGCCCCAGCATTTT.

The chain's CDR3 is CASRSYNEQFF. The CDR3 DNA reads TGTGCCAGCCGGTCCTACAATGAGCAGTTCTTC. The chain joins TRBV7-9 to TRBJ2-1; D uncertain. V was shortened by 8 bases and J by 1 base, with 3 bases between the two germline ends. This CDR3 has 11 amino acids. The germline CDR1 and CDR2 sequences are SEHNR and FQNEAQ (reference sequence).

This chain's CDR3 is CASSLQPTSAGELFF. Written as DNA, the CDR3 is TGTGCCAGCAGCCTTCAACCCACTAGCGCCGGGGAGCTGTTTTTT. The chain employs TRBV7-2 and TRBJ2-2, with TRBD2 matching 7 bases. CDR1 and CDR2 from the germline V gene are SGHTA and FQGNSA. V shed 5 bases, J shed 6 bases, and the junction held 9 bases outside the gene matches. The length of the CDR3 is 15 residues.

For the CDR3, the DNA is TGCAGCGCCGGTGGTGGCGGCTCCTACGAGCAGTACTTC. It encodes CSAGGGGSYEQYF. V gene TRBV29-1 combines with J gene TRBJ2-7; D gene uncertain. Germline V gene data show CDR1 as SQVTM and CDR2 as ANQGSEA. The CDR3 has 13 amino acids. V lost 7 bases to trimming and J lost 0 bases, with 13 bases between them.

The chain is built from TRBV29-1 and TRBJ2-1, with 15 nucleotides matching TRBD2. V lost 7 bases to trimming and J lost 9 bases; unmatched junction nucleotides: 4. The CDR3 totals 13 residues. Germline lookup yields CDR1 SQVTM and CDR2 ANQGSEA. The CDR3 reads CSARTSGRAEQFF. DNA for the CDR3: TGCAGCGCTCGGACTAGCGGGAGGGCTGAGCAGTTCTTC.

This clone was found a few times. The J gene is TRBJ1-5, the V gene TRBV28, with a weak D call TRBD1 (5 bases). Between the trimmed V and J ends, which lost 4 bases and 7 bases, there was a span of 8 bases. Germline V gene sequence: CDR1 MDHEN, CDR2 SYDVKM. There are 12 residues in the CDR3. The CDR3 protein is CASSSRQQPQHF. The CDR3 region has the DNA TGTGCCAGCAGTTCCCGACAGCAGCCCCAGCATTTT. Full variable domain (remainder filled in from reference TRBV28 and TRBJ1-5): DVKVTQSSRYLVKRTGEKVFLECVQDMDHENMFWYRQDPGLGLRLIYFSYDVKMKEKGDIPEGYSVSREKKERFSLILESASTNQTSMYLCASSSRQQPQHFGDGTRLSIL.

The chain is built from TRBV9 and TRBJ2-7; D might be TRBD2 (8 bases). This CDR3 spans 13 amino acids. CDR1 and CDR2 (germline): SGDLS, YYNGEE. V was shortened by 10 bases and J by 6 bases, with 20 bases between the two germline ends. DNA for the CDR3: TGTGCCGGAGGGGGCGGGGGGTTCTCCGAGCAGTACTTC. It translates to CAGGGGGFSEQYF.